The following is a T cell receptor beta chain sequence with its context. The target antigen is unknown. The data were obtained in a study of blood T cells in healthy people across ages. The study's findings and limits: Long-lived and aged donors differed, with more naive CD4+ cells and higher diversity in the long-lived. The recorded TCR beta diversity per million T cells decreased in a roughly linear manner with age.

CDR1 and CDR2 from the germline V gene are LGHNA and YSLEER. This CDR3 is built from 15 residues. The V and J ends lost 1 base and 0 bases respectively, with 8 bases between them. Peripheral blood from each donor was collected in a volume of about 9.9 milliliters. The authors ran a second PCR of about 7 to 11 cycles using a sample-barcoded 5' primer and a J-beta primer mix. Via MiXCR, TCRdb re-called the 5' RACE reads, giving one row per CDR3 protein. The repertoire holds about 1.8 million distinct CDR3 sequences, with roughly 50% as singletons. The receptor was isolated from a woman aged 40-49 years in good health. The rearrangement links TRBV4-3 to TRBJ2-3; no definite D call. The specimen sequenced was blood. This chain's CDR3 is CASSQVAWSTDTQYF. CDR3 DNA sequence: TGCGCCAGCAGCCAAGTTGCCTGGAGCACAGATACGCAGTATTTT.